The T cell receptor (beta chain) described here comes from a study of identical twins. TCRdb analysed the 5' RACE reads with MiXCR anew, one entry per CDR3 protein. The sample has hundreds of thousands of distinct CDR3 sequences; just over 7% are singletons. At least ten counts were recorded for this clonotype. Per the germline V gene, CDR1 is LGHDT and CDR2 is YNNKEL (reference sequence). The V and J ends lost 0 bases and 8 bases respectively, with 8 bases between them. This CDR3 is 13 amino acids long. These same records also appear under a second study, on yellow fever vaccine responses in identical twins.

The origin of this receptor is a woman under 30 in good health. Sequencing was performed on PBMCs. This chain connects TRBV3-1 to TRBJ2-1; D uncertain. CDR3 loop: CASSQEVRDEQFF. CDR3 DNA: TGTGCCAGCAGCCAAGAGGTACGAGATGAGCAGTTCTTC.